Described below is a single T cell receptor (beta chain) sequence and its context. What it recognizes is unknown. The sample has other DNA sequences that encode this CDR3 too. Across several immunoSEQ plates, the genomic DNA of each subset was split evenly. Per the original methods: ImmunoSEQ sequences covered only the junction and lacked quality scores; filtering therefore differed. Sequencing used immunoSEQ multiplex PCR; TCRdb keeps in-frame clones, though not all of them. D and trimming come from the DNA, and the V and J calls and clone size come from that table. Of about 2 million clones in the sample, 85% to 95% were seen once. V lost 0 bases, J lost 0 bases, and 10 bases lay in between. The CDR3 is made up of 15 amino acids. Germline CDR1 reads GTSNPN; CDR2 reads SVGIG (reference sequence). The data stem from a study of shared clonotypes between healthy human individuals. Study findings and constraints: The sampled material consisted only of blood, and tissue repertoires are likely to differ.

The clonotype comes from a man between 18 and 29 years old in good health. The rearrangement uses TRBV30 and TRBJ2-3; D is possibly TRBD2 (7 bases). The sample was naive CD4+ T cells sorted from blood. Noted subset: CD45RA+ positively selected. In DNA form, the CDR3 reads TGTGCCTGGAGTGTAGGCGGGGGCAGCACAGATACGCAGTATTTT. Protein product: CAWSVGGGSTDTQYF. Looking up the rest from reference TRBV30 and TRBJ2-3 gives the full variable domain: SQTIHQWPATLVQPVGSPLSLECTVEGTSNPNLYWYRQAAGRGLQLLFYSVGIGQISSEVPQNLSASRPQDRQFILSSKKLLLSDSGFYLCAWSVGGGSTDTQYFGPGTRLTVL.